Listed below are T cell receptor beta chains from one sample, sequenced in a study of shared clonotypes between healthy human individuals. Assay: immunoSEQ multiplex PCR; the TCRdb copy retains only in-frame clones and omits some. The table includes about 490,000 clones, more than 75% detected once. Sample: PBMCs. The receptors shown here come from a woman aged 40 to 49 in good health. Some clones in this sample may be carry-over from other donors' samples. The CDR3 runs from the conserved cysteine through the conserved F or W. The D gene is left open where the match is weak. Some rows mark clone size as missing; the rest say once, few, many or name a class of expanded clone.

D	V	length	J	size	CDR3	DNA
.	TRBV11-2	14	TRBJ2-3	.	CASSLVQSTDTQYF	TGTGCCAGCAGCTTAGTACAGAGCACAGATACGCAGTATTTT
.	TRBV28	12	TRBJ2-3	.	CASSTHTDTQYF	TGTGCCAGCAGTACGCACACAGATACGCAGTATTTT
.	TRBV7-9	14	TRBJ2-7	.	CASSLAGALHEQYF	TGTGCCAGCAGCTTGGCAGGGGCACTCCACGAGCAGTACTTC
.	TRBV7-3	18	TRBJ2-3	.	CASSFPYIKGTGTDTQYF	TGTGCCAGCAGCTTCCCTTATATAAAGGGGACTGGCACAGATACGCAGTATTTT
TRBD1	TRBV18	14	TRBJ1-1	once	CASSPLTGVTEAFF	TGTGCCAGCTCACCACTTACAGGGGTTACTGAAGCTTTCTTT
.	TRBV11-2	16	TRBJ1-2	.	CASSLRGQRRLRGYTF	TGTGCCAGCAGCTTAAGAGGACAGAGAAGATTGCGGGGCTACACCTTC
TRBD2	TRBV5-1	16	TRBJ2-7	.	CASSPGLAGVVGEQYF	TGCGCCAGCAGCCCGGGACTAGCGGGAGTTGTTGGCGAGCAGTACTTC
.	TRBV10-3	13	TRBJ1-5	.	CAISETLDKGLDF	TGTGCCATCAGTGAAACCCTGGACAAGGGTTTGGATTTT
TRBD1	TRBV15	17	TRBJ2-3	.	CATSRGDRGGLTDTQYF	TGTGCCACCAGCAGAGGGGACAGGGGGGGACTCACAGATACGCAGTATTTT
.	TRBV27	11	TRBJ1-2	.	CASMGFYGYTF	TGTGCCAGCATGGGGTTCTATGGCTACACCTTC
.	TRBV14	14	TRBJ1-2	.	CASSQDLRNYGYTF	TGTGCCAGCAGCCAAGATTTGAGGAACTATGGCTACACCTTC
.	TRBV5-1	12	TRBJ2-3	.	CASSSLTDTQYF	TGCGCCAGCAGCTCTCTGACAGATACGCAGTATTTT
TRBD2	TRBV27	20	TRBJ2-6	.	CASSLSNDGRLSSGANVLTF	TGTGCCAGCAGTTTATCGAACGACGGGAGGCTAAGCTCTGGGGCCAACGTCCTGACTTTC
.	TRBV5-8	14	TRBJ2-7	.	CASSPALRVYEQYF	TGTGCCAGCAGCCCTGCCCTTAGGGTCTACGAGCAGTACTTC
TRBD2	TRBV4-2	19	TRBJ2-1	.	CASRQEAGRVPLRSDEQFF	TGTGCCAGCAGACAAGAGGCCGGGAGGGTCCCCCTTAGGAGCGATGAGCAGTTCTTC
.	TRBV29-1	13	TRBJ1-3	.	CSAGDSRGNTIYF	TGCAGCGCTGGAGACAGCCGTGGAAACACCATATATTTT
.	TRBV18	16	TRBJ2-3	.	CASSPVWGGDTDTQYF	TGTGCCAGCTCACCCGTGTGGGGAGGAGACACAGATACGCAGTATTTT
.	TRBV28	12	TRBJ1-2	.	CASSLTGYGYTF	TGTGCCAGCAGTTTAACAGGCTATGGCTACACCTTC
.	TRBV6-6	15	TRBJ2-2	.	CASSPVAANTGELFF	TGTGCCAGCAGCCCCGTGGCCGCGAACACCGGGGAGCTGTTTTTT
TRBD1	TRBV19	15	TRBJ1-2	.	CASRTQGWIHYGYTF	TGTGCCAGTAGGACACAGGGGTGGATCCACTACGGCTACACCTTC
.	TRBV5-6	15	TRBJ2-7	once	CASSLVATPSYEQYF	TGTGCCAGCAGCTTGGTAGCGACCCCTTCATACGAGCAGTACTTC
.	TRBV5-1	13	TRBJ2-2	.	CASSSLALGELFF	TGCGCCAGCAGCTCCCTAGCGTTAGGGGAGCTGTTTTTT
.	TRBV10-2	12	TRBJ2-7	.	CASSDSRYEQYF	TGCGCCAGCAGTGATAGTCGCTACGAGCAGTACTTC
TRBD1	TRBV9	17	TRBJ2-6	.	CASSVWTGPSGANVLTF	TGTGCCAGCAGCGTATGGACAGGCCCCTCTGGGGCCAACGTCCTGACTTTC
.	TRBV27	18	TRBJ2-1	few	CASSLGGEGSGTYNEQFF	TGTGCCAGCAGTTTGGGGGGAGAGGGAAGTGGAACCTACAATGAGCAGTTCTTC
.	TRBV6-1	14	TRBJ2-7	medium-sized	CASSDKGSPSEQYF	TGTGCCAGCAGTGACAAGGGGTCCCCCTCCGAGCAGTACTTC
.	TRBV11-2	12	TRBJ2-1	.	CASSSPGARQFF	TGTGCCAGCAGCTCCCCAGGGGCTAGGCAGTTCTTC
TRBD2	TRBV15	17	TRBJ2-4	.	CATSRDTSGRGENIQYF	TGTGCCACCAGCAGAGATACTAGCGGGAGAGGTGAAAACATTCAGTACTTC
.	TRBV6-5	15	TRBJ1-2	.	CASSYGQHTRYGYTF	TGTGCCAGCAGTTATGGACAGCATACCCGCTATGGCTACACCTTC
.	TRBV11-2	13	TRBJ1-3	.	CASRDSSGNTIYF	TGTGCCAGCAGGGACAGCTCTGGAAACACCATATATTTT
TRBD2	TRBV9	16	TRBJ2-1	.	CASSIRPGLSYNEQFF	TGTGCCAGCAGCATCAGACCGGGACTATCCTACAATGAGCAGTTCTTC
TRBD2	TRBV11-2	18	TRBJ2-2	.	CASSQRLAGAYIPGELFF	TGTGCCAGCAGCCAAAGACTAGCGGGAGCGTATATCCCCGGGGAGCTGTTTTTT
TRBD2	TRBV5-1	16	TRBJ2-7	.	CASSPAPLAGSYEQYF	TGCGCCAGCAGCCCAGCTCCACTAGCGGGAAGCTACGAGCAGTACTTC
.	TRBV6-4	16	TRBJ2-7	.	CASSDFRTSSSYEQYF	TGTGCCAGCAGTGACTTTAGGACGTCAAGCTCCTACGAGCAGTACTTC
.	TRBV28	15	TRBJ1-2	.	CASSFRRGINYGYTF	TGTGCCAGCAGTTTTAGGAGGGGGATAAACTATGGCTACACCTTC
.	TRBV6-1	15	TRBJ1-5	.	CASSPGRFSNQPQHF	TGTGCCAGCAGTCCCGGACGGTTTAGCAATCAGCCCCAGCATTTT
.	TRBV27	13	TRBJ1-1	once	CASSLDHRTEAFF	TGTGCCAGCAGTTTAGACCATCGCACTGAAGCTTTCTTT
TRBD1	TRBV28	13	TRBJ2-7	.	CASRDRGTHEQYF	TGTGCCAGCCGGGACAGGGGTACCCACGAGCAGTACTTC
TRBD2	TRBV27	16	TRBJ2-1	many	CASRPHGSGKRNEQFF	TGTGCCAGCAGGCCCCATGGTAGCGGGAAGAGAAATGAGCAGTTCTTC
TRBD1	TRBV29-1	16	TRBJ2-7	.	CSVEDREQGMAYEQYF	TGCAGCGTTGAAGATCGAGAACAGGGGATGGCCTACGAGCAGTACTTC
TRBD1	TRBV19	17	TRBJ1-1	many	CASTPVPHRGMNTEAFF	TGTGCCAGTACCCCTGTCCCCCACAGGGGCATGAACACTGAAGCTTTCTTT
.	TRBV10-3	16	TRBJ2-6	.	CAISESMGSGANVLTF	TGTGCCATCAGTGAGTCGATGGGCTCTGGGGCCAACGTCCTGACTTTC
TRBD2	TRBV9	16	TRBJ2-1	.	CASSPGVAGGYGEQFF	TGTGCCAGCAGCCCAGGGGTCGCGGGAGGATACGGTGAGCAGTTCTTC
.	TRBV11-3	13	TRBJ2-1	.	CASSLEARGRPFF	TGTGCCAGCAGCTTAGAAGCCAGGGGAAGACCGTTCTTC
.	TRBV6-4	14	TRBJ1-2	few	CASSDSPGGYGYTF	TGTGCCAGCAGTGACTCGCCCGGGGGCTATGGCTACACCTTC
TRBD1	TRBV28	15	TRBJ2-7	.	CASTVRDRGYYEQYF	TGTGCCAGCACCGTACGGGACAGGGGTTATTACGAGCAGTACTTC
.	TRBV27	15	TRBJ2-7	.	CASSLSPGLGGEQYF	TGTGCCAGCAGTTTATCCCCCGGGCTAGGAGGGGAGCAGTACTTC
.	TRBV28	19	TRBJ2-7	.	CASSWRRDSPRRSFYEQYF	TGTGCCAGCTCTTGGAGGAGGGACTCGCCCCGCCGATCCTTCTACGAGCAGTACTTC
.	TRBV19	14	TRBJ2-1	few	CASSPQSRNNEQFF	TGTGCCAGTAGTCCTCAGTCCCGTAACAATGAGCAGTTCTTC
TRBD2	TRBV6-1	11	TRBJ2-4	many	CASLAGNIQYF	TGTGCCAGCCTAGCGGGAAACATTCAGTACTTC